The 27 T cell receptor beta chains reported below all come from one sample, sequenced in a study of neurological immune-mediated disorders. One entry per CDR3 protein results from TCRdb running MiXCR on the 5' RACE reads. Of some 24,000 distinct CDR3 sequences listed, 13% are singletons. Input material: PBMCs. These receptors originate from a woman aged 40-49 years with HTLV-1-associated myelopathy (HAM/TSP).

This clonotype has at least ten counts. The junction does not match germline at one end; this may be a read error. The rearrangement uses TRBV4-2 and TRBJ2-5; the D gene is possibly TRBD2 (9 bases). Looked up from germline, CDR1 is LGHNA and CDR2 is YNFKEQ. The CDR3 runs to 15 residues. DNA of the CDR3: TGTGCCAGCGGCCAGGGGGCGGGGGGGCAAGAGACCCAGTACTTC. Protein: CASGQGAGGQETQYF.

This clonotype was found many times. The chain carries TRBV5-1 and TRBJ2-5; a weak D match, TRBD2 (6 bases). This CDR3 comprises 16 residues. Germline CDR1 and CDR2: SGHRS and YFSETQ. The ends were cut back, 6 bases at V and 3 bases at J, with 21 bases in the middle. The CDR3 spells CASTRRGAGEEETQYF. CDR3 nucleotides: TGCGCCAGCACCCGGAGGGGAGCCGGCGAAGAAGAGACCCAGTACTTC.

In its sample, this clonotype was seen many times. V gene TRBV20-1 combines with J gene TRBJ2-1, with 11 positions matching TRBD2. The CDR3 consists of 16 residues. Germline V gene sequence: CDR1 DFQATT, CDR2 SNEGSKA (reference sequence). The V and J ends lost 2 bases and 7 bases, in that order; junction bases with no gene match: 10. The CDR3 DNA follows: TGCAGTGCTAGACCTCCTCCTAGCGGGAGGAGGAATGAGCAGTTCTTC. Translation: CSARPPPSGRRNEQFF.

This clonotype was seen ten or more times. The chain couples TRBV18 to TRBJ2-7, with 7 nucleotides matching TRBD2. The junction had 9 bases not matched to a gene; V was cut back by 0 bases and J by 4 bases. Germline loops: CDR1 KGHSH, CDR2 LQKENI. The CDR3 covers 16 residues. As DNA, the CDR3 is TGTGCCAGCTCACCACCTAAGGGAGGGGTTAGTTACGAGCAGTACGTC. Protein sequence: CASSPPKGGVSYEQYV.

This clonotype was detected many times. This chain connects TRBV6-5 to TRBJ1-5; 7 nucleotides align to TRBD1. Germline V gene lookup returns CDR1 MNHEY and CDR2 SVGAGI. The CDR3 runs to 15 residues. The V gene end was trimmed by 6 bases and the J gene end by 0 bases; junction bases not matched to a gene: 5. The CDR3 coding sequence is TGTGCCAGCAGGAAACAGGGGAATAGCAATCAGCCCCAGCATTTT. It translates to CASRKQGNSNQPQHF.

This clonotype has ten or more counts. The genes are TRBV10-3 and TRBJ2-1; D is ambiguous. CDR3 size: 13 residues. Trimming took 3 bases from V and 2 from J, leaving 5 bases between them. Germline V gene lookup returns CDR1 ENHRY and CDR2 SYGVKD. The CDR3 protein is CAISDQAYNEQFF. As DNA, the CDR3 is TGTGCCATCAGTGATCAGGCCTACAATGAGCAGTTCTTC.

This clonotype came up many times. The V call is TRBV12-3 or TRBV12-4, the J call TRBJ1-5; D might be TRBD1 (5 bases). V dropped 1 base and J dropped 2 bases, with 9 bases sitting between them. The CDR3 is 15 residues long. CDR3 nucleotide sequence: TGTGCCAGCAGTTTAGTAGGGGAAGGCAATCAGCCCCAGCATTTT. Its translation: CASSLVGEGNQPQHF.

In the case of this clonotype: Mismatch with germline at one junction end may stem from a read error. V gene TRBV10-3 combines with J gene TRBJ2-3, with D possibly TRBD1 on 6 matching bases. Germline CDR1 and CDR2: ENHRY and SYGVKD. The CDR3 extends over 16 amino acids. CDR3 DNA sequence: TGTGCCATCAGTGGAGGGACACGGCATAGAACAGATATGCAGTATTTT. This codes for CAISGGTRHRTDMQYF.

In this sample, this clonotype turned up many times. The chain has TRBV10-3 and TRBJ2-3; D not certain. The CDR3 totals 15 residues. The V gene's germline CDR1 is ENHRY and CDR2 SYGVKD. Trimming removed 10 bases at V and 3 bases at J, with 20 bases between. CDR3 bases: TGTGCCACTCATCTGAGGCTAGACGGTACAGATACGCAGTATTTT. It encodes CATHLRLDGTDTQYF.

This clonotype was recorded many times. The rearrangement links TRBV10-3 to TRBJ1-4; 9 nucleotides agree with TRBD1. The CDR3 is made up of 15 amino acids. From germline, CDR1 is ENHRY and CDR2 SYGVKD. V lost 2 bases to trimming and J lost 8 bases; unmatched junction nucleotides: 6. Written as DNA, the CDR3 is TGTGCCATCAGTGAGCCCCGGGGACAGGGCGAAAAACTGTTTTTT. This codes for CAISEPRGQGEKLFF.

This clonotype appeared a few times. This chain uses TRBV5-6 with TRBJ2-1; 16 nucleotides align to TRBD2. The CDR3 has 17 amino acids. J gave up 7 bases and V 3 bases, and 7 bases lay outside the gene matches. Germline CDR1 SGHDT, CDR2 YYEEEE. CDR3 region: CASSWGLAGGPENEQFF. The CDR3 bases are TGTGCCAGCAGCTGGGGACTAGCGGGGGGGCCGGAGAATGAGCAGTTCTTC.

This CDR3 reads CASSQVRDSNYNEQFF. The CDR3, as DNA: TGCGCCAGCAGCCAAGTTCGGGACAGTAACTACAATGAGCAGTTCTTT. V is TRBV4-3 and J is TRBJ1-1; 7 positions match TRBD1. V shed 1 base and J 14 bases; nucleotides not matched to a gene: 19. Per the germline V gene, CDR1 is LGHNA and CDR2 is YSLEER. This CDR3 contains 16 residues.

This clonotype is classed as medium-sized. This sequence joins TRBV5-5 and TRBJ1-4; D is perhaps TRBD1 (5 bases). Germline values: CDR1 SGHKS, CDR2 YYEKEE (reference sequence). Trimming pared 4 bases from V and 5 bases from J, leaving 9 bases between. This CDR3 has 13 amino acids. The CDR3 region has the DNA TGTGCCAGCAGCCTTACAGGAAATGAAAAACTGTTTTTT. It specifies CASSLTGNEKLFF. Together with reference TRBV5-5 and TRBJ1-4, the CDR3 gives the full variable domain: DAGVTQSPTHLIKTRGQQVTLRCSPISGHKSVSWYQQVLGQGPQFIFQYYEKEERGRGNFPDRFSARQFPNYSSELNVNALLLGDSALYLCASSLTGNEKLFFGSGTQLSVL.

V is TRBV5-1 and J is TRBJ2-5; 13 bases map to TRBD2. The CDR3 extends over 17 amino acids. V shed 0 bases and J 2 bases; nucleotides not matched to a gene: 4. Germline CDR1 is SGHRS and CDR2 is YFSETQ. DNA for the CDR3: TGCGCCAGCAGCTTGGCAGGACTAGCGGGGGTTCAAGAGACCCAGTACTTC. The encoded protein is CASSLAGLAGVQETQYF. The full variable domain, in which reference TRBV5-1 and TRBJ2-5 provide the parts outside the CDR3, is KAGVTQTPRYLIKTRGQQVTLSCSPISGHRSVSWYQQTPGQGLQFLFEYFSETQRNKGNFPGRFSGRQFSNSRSEMNVSTLELGDSALYLCASSLAGLAGVQETQYFGPGTRLLVL.

Many counts were recorded for this clonotype. This rearrangement joins TRBV7-9 to TRBJ1-2; D is perhaps TRBD1 (6 bases). CDR3 length equals 15 residues. Trimming took 5 bases from V and 4 from J, leaving 17 bases between them. Germline V gives CDR1 SEHNR, CDR2 FQNEAQ (reference sequence). CDR3 sequence reads: CASSLLSLQGYGYTF. The CDR3 bases are TGTGCCAGCAGCCTCCTAAGCTTACAGGGCTATGGCTACACCTTC.

V gene TRBV29-1 combines with J gene TRBJ2-7; D ambiguous. The V end was cut by 7 bases, the J end by 2 bases, with 15 bases between. The germline V gene has CDR1 SQVTM and CDR2 ANQGSEA. This CDR3 spans 13 amino acids. CDR3 amino acids: CSAWDTGTYEQYF. The CDR3 DNA follows: TGCAGCGCCTGGGATACTGGGACCTACGAGCAGTACTTC.

This clonotype has ten or more counts. The chain uses TRBV27 and TRBJ1-5, with no clear D. The CDR3 sequence is 15 residues long. Per germline, CDR1 MNHEY and CDR2 SMNVEV (reference sequence). Trimming took off 4 bases at V and 0 bases at J, with 10 bases between the two ends. CDR3 coding DNA: TGTGCCAGCAGTTCTAGGGCTTATAGCAATCAGCCCCAGCATTTT. Translating gives CASSSRAYSNQPQHF.

In its sample, this clonotype was seen many times. J is TRBJ2-5 and V is TRBV5-5; D gene uncertain. Germline CDR1 SGHKS, CDR2 YYEKEE (reference sequence). Trimming shortened V by 0 bases and J by 4 bases, and 10 bases separated the two germline ends. The CDR3 loop spans 14 amino acids. The CDR3 DNA follows: TGTGCCAGCAGCTTGGGCCCAACCCCAGAGACCCAGTACTTC. Its translation is CASSLGPTPETQYF.

The chain joins TRBV9 to TRBJ2-3; D call uncertain. V lost 7 bases, J lost 2 bases, and 14 bases lay in between. The CDR3 has 14 amino acids. Germline values: CDR1 SGDLS, CDR2 YYNGEE. The CDR3 DNA reads as TGTGCCAGCCGTCGAGGATGGGACACAGATACGCAGTATTTT. As protein: CASRRGWDTDTQYF.

At least ten counts were recorded for this clonotype. This chain uses TRBV30 with TRBJ1-2; 10 positions agree with TRBD1. Per germline, CDR1 GTSNPN and CDR2 SVGIG (reference sequence). Unmatched junction bases numbered 9, after V lost 4 bases and J lost 4 bases. The CDR3 covers 15 residues. CDR3 coding DNA: TGTGCCTGGATCCGACCGGGACAGGGGTCCTATGGCTACACCTTC. It specifies CAWIRPGQGSYGYTF.

The sample holds many counts of this clonotype. The V call is TRBV20-1, the J call TRBJ2-1; TRBD2 matches at 8 bases. Trimming removed 0 bases from V and 2 bases from J; junction bases left unmatched: 9. This CDR3 region has 17 residues. Germline CDR1 and CDR2: DFQATT and SNEGSKA (reference sequence). In DNA, the CDR3 is TGCAGTGCTAGAGATAGTGCCGGGGGGGGCCCCTACAATGAGCAGTTCTTC. Protein: CSARDSAGGGPYNEQFF.

This clonotype has at least ten counts. The chain combines TRBV5-6 with TRBJ2-2; 8 bases are a match to TRBD2. Trimming cost V 1 base and J 5 bases; bases outside gene matches: 4. Germline V gene sequence: CDR1 SGHDT, CDR2 YYEEEE. This CDR3 is 15 amino acids long. The CDR3, as DNA: TGTGCCAGCAGCTTGATTAAGCGGGAGACCGGGGAGCTGTTTTTT. Its protein is CASSLIKRETGELFF.

In this sample, this clonotype turned up many times. The rearrangement links TRBV29-1 to TRBJ2-5; 7 positions agree with TRBD1. The CDR3 is 13 residues long. Trimming cost V 1 base and J 5 bases; bases outside gene matches: 4. The germline gives CDR1 SQVTM, CDR2 ANQGSEA. In nucleotides, the CDR3 is TGCAGCGTTGAAGGTCAGGGGGTGGAGACCCAGTACTTC. Encoded protein: CSVEGQGVETQYF.

This clonotype was recorded at least ten times. V and J are TRBV5-5 and TRBJ1-3; possible D gene TRBD1, 5 bases. Germline CDR1 and CDR2: SGHKS and YYEKEE (reference sequence). With 1 base removed from V and 1 base from J, the gap between germline ends came to 12 bases. CDR3 length: 16 residues. The CDR3: CASSLSRGPSGNTIYF. CDR3 DNA sequence: TGTGCCAGCAGCTTGAGTAGGGGACCTTCTGGAAACACCATATATTTT.

This clonotype was seen at least ten times. The CDR3 DNA is TGTGCCAGCGCTCCCTCTGGGGCCAACGTCCTGACTTTC. As protein: CASAPSGANVLTF. The chain combines TRBV12-3 or TRBV12-4 with TRBJ2-6; D is unclear. The CDR3 runs to 13 residues. Between the trimmed V and J ends, which lost 8 bases and 0 bases, there was a span of 5 bases.

This clonotype has a count of ten or more. This chain uses TRBV10-3 with TRBJ1-2, with 7 nucleotides matching TRBD1. The CDR3 consists of 13 residues. The germline V gene has CDR1 ENHRY and CDR2 SYGVKD. With V trimmed by 10 bases and J by 2 bases, 7 bases remained unmatched. The CDR3 coding sequence is TGTGCCACGACAGGGTTACCCAACTATGGCTACACCTTC. It yields the protein CATTGLPNYGYTF.

This clonotype was counted ten times or more. The V call is TRBV7-2, the J call TRBJ2-7; 10 bases map to TRBD1. Germline assignment: CDR1 SGHTA and CDR2 FQGNSA. CDR3 length: 18 amino acids. V shed 1 base and J 3 bases; nucleotides not matched to a gene: 12. CDR3 protein: CASSLGPPGTGANYEQYV. The CDR3 DNA follows: TGTGCCAGCAGCTTAGGTCCCCCCGGGACAGGGGCTAACTACGAGCAGTACGTC.